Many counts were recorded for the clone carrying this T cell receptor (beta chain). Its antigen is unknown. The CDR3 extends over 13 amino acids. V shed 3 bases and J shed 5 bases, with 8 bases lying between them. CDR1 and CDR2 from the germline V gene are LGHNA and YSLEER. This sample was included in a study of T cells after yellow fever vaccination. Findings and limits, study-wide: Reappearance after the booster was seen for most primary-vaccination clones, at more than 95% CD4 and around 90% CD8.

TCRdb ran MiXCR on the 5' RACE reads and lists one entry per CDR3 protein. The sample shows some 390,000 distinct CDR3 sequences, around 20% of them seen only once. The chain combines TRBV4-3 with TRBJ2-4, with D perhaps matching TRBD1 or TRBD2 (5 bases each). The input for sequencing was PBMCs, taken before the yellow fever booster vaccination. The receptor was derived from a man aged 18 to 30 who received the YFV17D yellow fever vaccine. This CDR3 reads CASSHGTENIQYF. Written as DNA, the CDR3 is TGCGCCAGCAGCCACGGGACCGAAAACATTCAGTACTTC.